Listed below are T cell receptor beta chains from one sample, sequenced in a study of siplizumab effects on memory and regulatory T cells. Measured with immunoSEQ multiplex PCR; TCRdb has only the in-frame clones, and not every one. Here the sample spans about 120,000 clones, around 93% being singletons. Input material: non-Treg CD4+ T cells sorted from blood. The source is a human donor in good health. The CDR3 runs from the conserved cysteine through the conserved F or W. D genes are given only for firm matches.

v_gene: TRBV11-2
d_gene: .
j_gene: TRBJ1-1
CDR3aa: CASRVDGRATAFF
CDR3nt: TGTGCCAGCAGGGTGGACGGCCGGGCCACAGCTTTCTTT

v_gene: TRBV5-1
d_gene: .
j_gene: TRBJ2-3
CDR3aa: CASSLGALVTDTQYF
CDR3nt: TGCGCCAGCAGCTTGGGCGCCTTAGTCACAGATACGCAGTATTTT

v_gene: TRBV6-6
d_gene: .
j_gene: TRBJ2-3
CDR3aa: CASSSDPETDTQYF
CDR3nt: TGTGCCAGCAGTTCAGACCCGGAGACGGATACGCAGTATTTT

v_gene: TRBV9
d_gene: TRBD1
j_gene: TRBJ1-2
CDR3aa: CASSVEGAVGYTF
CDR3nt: TGTGCCAGCAGCGTAGAGGGGGCGGTGGGCTACACCTTC

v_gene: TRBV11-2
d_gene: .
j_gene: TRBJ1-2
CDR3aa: CASSRQTRSGGYTF
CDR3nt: TGTGCCAGCAGCCGACAGACGAGATCGGGGGGCTACACCTTC

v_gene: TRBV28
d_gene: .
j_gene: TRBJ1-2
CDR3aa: CASSFYGNYGYTF
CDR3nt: TGTGCCAGCAGTTTTTACGGGAACTATGGCTACACCTTC

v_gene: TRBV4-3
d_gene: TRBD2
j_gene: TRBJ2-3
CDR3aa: CASSQELAGGPDTQYF
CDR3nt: TGCGCCAGCAGCCAAGAACTAGCGGGGGGGCCAGATACGCAGTATTTT

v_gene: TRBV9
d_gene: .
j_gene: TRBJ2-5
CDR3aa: CASSVAGVGETQYF
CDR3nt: TGTGCCAGCAGCGTAGCGGGGGTAGGAGAGACCCAGTACTTC

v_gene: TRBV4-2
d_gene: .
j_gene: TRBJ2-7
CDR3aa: CASSQAPGTSSYEQYF
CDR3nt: TGTGCCAGCAGCCAAGCCCCTGGGACAAGCTCCTACGAGCAGTACTTC

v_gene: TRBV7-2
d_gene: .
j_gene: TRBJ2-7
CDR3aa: CASSPGGTYEQYF
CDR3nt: TGTGCCAGCAGTCCAGGGGGGACCTACGAGCAGTACTTC

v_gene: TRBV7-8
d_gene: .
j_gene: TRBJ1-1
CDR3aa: CASSFGRNTEAFF
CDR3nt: TGTGCCAGCAGCTTCGGCAGAAACACTGAAGCTTTCTTT

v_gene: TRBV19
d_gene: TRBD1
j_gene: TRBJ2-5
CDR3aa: CASSNSGGWETQYF
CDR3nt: TGTGCCAGTAGTAATTCAGGGGGCTGGGAGACCCAGTACTTC

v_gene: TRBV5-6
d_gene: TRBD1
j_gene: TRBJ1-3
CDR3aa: CASSPPLGQGTGNTIYF
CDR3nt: TGTGCCAGCAGCCCACCCCTGGGACAGGGAACTGGAAACACCATATATTTT

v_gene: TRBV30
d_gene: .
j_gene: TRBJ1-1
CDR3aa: CAWSRGAAAGTEAFF
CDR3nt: TGTGCCTGGAGCCGGGGGGCAGCGGCGGGCACTGAAGCTTTCTTT

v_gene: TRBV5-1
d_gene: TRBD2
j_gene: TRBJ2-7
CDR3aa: CASRFGGAVFSDEQYF
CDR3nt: TGCGCCAGCAGGTTCGGGGGGGCGGTCTTTTCGGACGAGCAGTACTTC

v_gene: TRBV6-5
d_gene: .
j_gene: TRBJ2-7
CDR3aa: CAGHSGGSYEQYF
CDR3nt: TGTGCCGGACATAGCGGCGGCTCCTACGAGCAGTACTTC

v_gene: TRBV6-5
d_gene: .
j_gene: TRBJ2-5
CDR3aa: CASSYSAYQEAQYF
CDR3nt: TGTGCCAGCAGTTACTCAGCCTACCAAGAGGCCCAGTACTTC

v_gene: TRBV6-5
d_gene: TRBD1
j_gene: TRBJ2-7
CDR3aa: CASRWDRETYEQYF
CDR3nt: TGTGCCAGCAGGTGGGACAGGGAGACCTACGAGCAGTACTTC

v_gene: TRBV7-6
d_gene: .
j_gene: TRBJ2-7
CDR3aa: CASSLGGGGGEQYF
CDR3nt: TGTGCCAGCAGCTTAGGGGGAGGCGGAGGCGAGCAGTACTTC

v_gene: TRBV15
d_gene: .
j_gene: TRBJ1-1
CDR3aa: CATSRDVNEAFF
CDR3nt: TGTGCCACCAGCAGAGATGTGAATGAAGCTTTCTTT

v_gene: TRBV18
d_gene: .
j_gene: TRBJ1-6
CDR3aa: CASSGSRDHYNSPLHF
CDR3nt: TGTGCCAGCTCAGGGAGTAGAGATCACTATAATTCACCCCTCCACTTT

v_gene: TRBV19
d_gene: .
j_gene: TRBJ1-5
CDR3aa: CASSIPPRGGNQPQHF
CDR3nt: TGTGCCAGTAGTATTCCCCCCAGGGGTGGCAATCAGCCCCAGCATTTT